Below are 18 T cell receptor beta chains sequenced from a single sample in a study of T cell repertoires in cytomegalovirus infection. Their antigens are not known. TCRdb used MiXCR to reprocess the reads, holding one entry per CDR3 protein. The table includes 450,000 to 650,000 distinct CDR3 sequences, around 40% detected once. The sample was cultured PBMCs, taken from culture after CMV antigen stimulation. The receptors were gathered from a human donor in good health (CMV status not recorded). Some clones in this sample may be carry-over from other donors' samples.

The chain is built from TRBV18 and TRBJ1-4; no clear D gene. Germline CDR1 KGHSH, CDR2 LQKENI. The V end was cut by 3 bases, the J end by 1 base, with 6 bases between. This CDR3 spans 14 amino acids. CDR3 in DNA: TGTGCCAGCTCACCGCAGAAAACTAATGAAAAACTGTTTTTT. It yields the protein CASSPQKTNEKLFF.

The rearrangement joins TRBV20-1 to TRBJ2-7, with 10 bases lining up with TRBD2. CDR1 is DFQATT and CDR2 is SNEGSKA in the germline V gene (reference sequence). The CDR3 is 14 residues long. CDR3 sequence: CSVLAGVMANEQYF. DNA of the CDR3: TGCAGCGTCCTAGCGGGAGTGATGGCTAACGAGCAGTACTTC.

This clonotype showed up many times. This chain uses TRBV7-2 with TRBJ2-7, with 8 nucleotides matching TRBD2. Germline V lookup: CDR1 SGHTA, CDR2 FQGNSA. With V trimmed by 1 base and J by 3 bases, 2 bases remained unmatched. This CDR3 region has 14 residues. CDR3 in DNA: TGTGCCAGCAGCTTAGTAGCGGGATACTACGAGCAGTACTTC. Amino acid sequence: CASSLVAGYYEQYF.

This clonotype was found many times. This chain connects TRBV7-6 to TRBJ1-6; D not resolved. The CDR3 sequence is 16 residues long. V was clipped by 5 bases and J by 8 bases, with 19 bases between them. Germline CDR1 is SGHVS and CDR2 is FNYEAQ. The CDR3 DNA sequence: TGTGCCAGCAGCCCACTTACGGGTTTGAAGGATTCACCCCTCCACTTT. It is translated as CASSPLTGLKDSPLHF.

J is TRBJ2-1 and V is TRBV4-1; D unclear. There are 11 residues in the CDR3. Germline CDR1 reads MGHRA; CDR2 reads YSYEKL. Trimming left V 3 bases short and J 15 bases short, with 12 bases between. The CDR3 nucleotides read TGCGCCAGCAGCCAGGGCCTCGGGTGGTTCTTC. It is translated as CASSQGLGWFF.

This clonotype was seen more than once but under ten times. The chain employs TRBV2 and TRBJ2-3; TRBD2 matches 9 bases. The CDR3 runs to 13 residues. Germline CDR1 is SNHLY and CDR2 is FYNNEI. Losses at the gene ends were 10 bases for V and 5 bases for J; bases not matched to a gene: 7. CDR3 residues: CAITTSGRDTQYF. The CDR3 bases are TGTGCCATCACGACTAGCGGCCGAGATACGCAGTATTTT.

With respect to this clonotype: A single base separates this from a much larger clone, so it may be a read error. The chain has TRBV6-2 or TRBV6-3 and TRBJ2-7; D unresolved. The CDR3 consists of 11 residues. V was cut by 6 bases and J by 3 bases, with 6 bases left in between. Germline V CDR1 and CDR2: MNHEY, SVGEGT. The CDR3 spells CASRAYYEQYF. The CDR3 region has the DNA TGTGCCAGCAGGGCCTACTACGAGCAGTACTTC.

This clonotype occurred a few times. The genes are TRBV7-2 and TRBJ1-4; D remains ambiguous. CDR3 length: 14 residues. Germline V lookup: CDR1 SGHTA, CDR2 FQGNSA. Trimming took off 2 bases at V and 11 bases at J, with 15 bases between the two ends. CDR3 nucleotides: TGTGCCAGCAGCTTAAGTCCCAACGGTGGGAAACTGTTTTTT. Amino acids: CASSLSPNGGKLFF.

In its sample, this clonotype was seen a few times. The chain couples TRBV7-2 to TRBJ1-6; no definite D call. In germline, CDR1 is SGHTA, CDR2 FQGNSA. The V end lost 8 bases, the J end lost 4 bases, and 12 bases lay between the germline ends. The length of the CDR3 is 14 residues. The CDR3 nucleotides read TGTGCCAGCTCTGACCGCGCGTATAATTCACCCCTCCACTTT. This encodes CASSDRAYNSPLHF.

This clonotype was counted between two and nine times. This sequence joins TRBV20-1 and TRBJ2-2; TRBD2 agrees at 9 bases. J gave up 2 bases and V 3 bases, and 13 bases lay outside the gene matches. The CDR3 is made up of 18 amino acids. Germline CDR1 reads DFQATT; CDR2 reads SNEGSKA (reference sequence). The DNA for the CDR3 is TGCAGTGCTAGTGACTTTAGGTTTAGCGGGGGAAACACCGGGGAGCTGTTTTTT. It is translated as CSASDFRFSGGNTGELFF.

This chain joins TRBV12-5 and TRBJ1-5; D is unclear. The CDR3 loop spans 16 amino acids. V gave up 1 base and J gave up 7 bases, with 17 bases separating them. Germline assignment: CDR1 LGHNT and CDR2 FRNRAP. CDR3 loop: CASGLASPGAGQPQHF. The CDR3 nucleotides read TGTGCTAGTGGTTTGGCCTCCCCGGGAGCCGGGCAGCCCCAGCATTTT.

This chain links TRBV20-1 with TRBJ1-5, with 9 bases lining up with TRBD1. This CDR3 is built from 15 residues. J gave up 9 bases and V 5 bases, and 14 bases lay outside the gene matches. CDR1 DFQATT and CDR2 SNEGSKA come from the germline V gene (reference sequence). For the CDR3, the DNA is TGCAGTGCTGGCTCCGGACAGGGGAGGGTGTCGCCCCAGCATTTT. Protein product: CSAGSGQGRVSPQHF.

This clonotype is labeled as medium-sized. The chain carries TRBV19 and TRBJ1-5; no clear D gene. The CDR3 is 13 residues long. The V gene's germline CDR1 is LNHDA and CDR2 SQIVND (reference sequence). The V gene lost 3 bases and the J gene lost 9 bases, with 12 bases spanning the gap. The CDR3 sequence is CASSMNRRGPQHF. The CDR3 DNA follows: TGTGCCAGTAGTATGAACCGACGAGGGCCCCAGCATTTT.

This chain's CDR3 is CASRASGHNEQFF. DNA for the CDR3: TGTGCCTCTAGGGCTAGCGGTCACAATGAGCAGTTCTTC. The chain links TRBV30 to TRBJ2-1; 7 bases are shared with TRBD2. With V trimmed by 7 bases and J by 5 bases, 8 bases remained unmatched. Germline loops: CDR1 GTSNPN, CDR2 SVGIG (reference sequence). The CDR3 runs 13 residues.

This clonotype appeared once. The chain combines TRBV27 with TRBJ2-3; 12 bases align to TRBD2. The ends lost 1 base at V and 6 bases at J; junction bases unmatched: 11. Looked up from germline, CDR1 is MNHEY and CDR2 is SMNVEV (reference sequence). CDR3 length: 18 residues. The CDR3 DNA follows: TGTGCCAGCAGTTTATACAAAACTAGCGGGAGGTTCGTCGATACGCAGTATTTT. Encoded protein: CASSLYKTSGRFVDTQYF.

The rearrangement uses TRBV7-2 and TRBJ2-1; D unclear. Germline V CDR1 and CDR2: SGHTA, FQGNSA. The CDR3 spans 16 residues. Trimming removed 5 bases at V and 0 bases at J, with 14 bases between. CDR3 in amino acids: CASSPPGVSSYNEQFF. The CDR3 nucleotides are TGTGCCAGCAGCCCACCTGGGGTCAGCTCCTACAATGAGCAGTTCTTC. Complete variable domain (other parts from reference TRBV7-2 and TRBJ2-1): GAGVSQSPSNKVTEKGKDVELRCDPISGHTALYWYRQSLGQGLEFLIYFQGNSAPDKSGLPSDRFSAERTGGSVSTLTIQRTQQEDSAVYLCASSPPGVSSYNEQFFGPGTRLTVL.

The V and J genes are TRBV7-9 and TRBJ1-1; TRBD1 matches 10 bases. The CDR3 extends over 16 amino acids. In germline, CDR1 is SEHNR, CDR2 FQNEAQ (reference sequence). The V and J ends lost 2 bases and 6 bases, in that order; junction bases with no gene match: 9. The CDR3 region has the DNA TGTGCCAGCAGCTTAAGGGACAGGGGCACGATCCCTGAAGCTTTCTTT. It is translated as CASSLRDRGTIPEAFF. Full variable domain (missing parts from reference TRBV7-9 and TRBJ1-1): DTGVSQNPRHKITKRGQNVTFRCDPISEHNRLYWYRQTLGQGPEFLTYFQNEAQLEKSRLLSDRFSAERPKGSFSTLEIQRTEQGDSAMYLCASSLRDRGTIPEAFFGQGTRLTVV.

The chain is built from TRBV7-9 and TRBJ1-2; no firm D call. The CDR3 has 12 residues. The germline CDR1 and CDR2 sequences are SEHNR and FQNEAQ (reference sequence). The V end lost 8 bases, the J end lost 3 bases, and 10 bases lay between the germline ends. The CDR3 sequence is CASGELYYGYTF. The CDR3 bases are TGTGCCAGCGGCGAGCTCTACTATGGCTACACCTTC.